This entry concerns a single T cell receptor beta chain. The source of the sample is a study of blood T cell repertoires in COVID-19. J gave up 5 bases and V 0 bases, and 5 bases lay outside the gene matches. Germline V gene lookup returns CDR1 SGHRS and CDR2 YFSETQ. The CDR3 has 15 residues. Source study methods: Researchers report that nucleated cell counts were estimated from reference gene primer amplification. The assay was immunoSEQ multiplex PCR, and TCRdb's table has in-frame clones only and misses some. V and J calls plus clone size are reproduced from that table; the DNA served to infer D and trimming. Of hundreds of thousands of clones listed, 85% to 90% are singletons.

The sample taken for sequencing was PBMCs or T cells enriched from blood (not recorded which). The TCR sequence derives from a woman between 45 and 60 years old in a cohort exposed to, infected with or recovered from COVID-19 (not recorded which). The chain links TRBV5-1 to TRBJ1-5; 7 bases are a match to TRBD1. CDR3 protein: CASSLDRGEDQPQHF. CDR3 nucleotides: TGCGCCAGCAGCTTGGACAGGGGAGAAGATCAGCCCCAGCATTTT.